Following are 2 T cell receptor beta chains from one sample sequenced in a study of T cells and copy number aberrations in small-cell lung cancer. Repertoires were generated with immunoSEQ multiplex PCR, while TCRdb's copy carries only in-frame clones and drops some. This table has about 2,600 clones, about four fifths appearing once. The sequencing sample was made of normal tissue next to the tumor. The receptors here all came from a man between 65 and 85 years old with small cell lung cancer.

The J gene is TRBJ2-7, the V gene TRBV28; 7 nucleotides match TRBD2. The CDR3 is 13 amino acids. V trimming: 3 bases; J trimming: 5 bases; junction bases outside the gene matches: 4. Germline values: CDR1 MDHEN, CDR2 SYDVKM. CDR3 loop: CASSFGGLNEQYF. CDR3 DNA: TGTGCCAGCAGTTTCGGGGGGTTGAACGAGCAGTACTTC.

A single count supports this clone. This rearrangement joins TRBV9 to TRBJ2-1; the match to TRBD2 covers 13 bases. The V segment lost 1 base and the J segment 7 bases; nucleotides outside the gene matches: 5. This CDR3 region has 16 residues. Per the germline V gene, CDR1 is SGDLS and CDR2 is YYNGEE. The CDR3 region is CASSVTSGGVGNEQFF. The CDR3 DNA follows: TGTGCCAGCAGCGTAACTAGCGGGGGGGTAGGAAATGAGCAGTTCTTC.